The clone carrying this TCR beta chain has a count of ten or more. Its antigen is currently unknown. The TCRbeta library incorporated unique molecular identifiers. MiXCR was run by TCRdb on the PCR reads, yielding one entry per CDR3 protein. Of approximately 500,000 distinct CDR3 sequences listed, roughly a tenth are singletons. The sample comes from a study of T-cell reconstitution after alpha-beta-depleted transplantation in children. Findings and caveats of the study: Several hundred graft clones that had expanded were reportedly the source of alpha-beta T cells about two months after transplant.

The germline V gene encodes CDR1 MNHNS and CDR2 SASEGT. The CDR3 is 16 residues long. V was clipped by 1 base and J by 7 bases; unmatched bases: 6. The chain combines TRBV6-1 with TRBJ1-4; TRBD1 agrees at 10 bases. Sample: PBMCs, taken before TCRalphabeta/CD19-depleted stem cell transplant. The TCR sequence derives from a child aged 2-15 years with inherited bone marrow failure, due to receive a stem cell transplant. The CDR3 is CASSEGATGGFEKLFF. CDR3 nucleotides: TGTGCCAGCAGTGAAGGCGCGACAGGGGGCTTTGAAAAACTGTTTTTT.